Listed here are 12 T cell receptor beta chains from one sample, sequenced in a study of blood T cell repertoires in COVID-19. Clones were read by immunoSEQ multiplex PCR, and TCRdb kept only the in-frame ones, dropping some. Of 25,000 to 30,000 clones in the sample, approximately 87% were seen once. The sequencing sample was made of peripheral blood. These receptors originate from an older man with active COVID-19.

The chain has TRBV23-1 and TRBJ1-6, with D maybe TRBD1 (6 bases). TRBV23-1 is an ORF, and what it does is uncertain. With 1 base removed from V and 6 bases from J, the gap between germline ends came to 19 bases. The CDR3 sequence is 18 residues long. In nucleotides, the CDR3 is TGCGCCAGCAGTCAATTCCCACCAGACAGGCGCGGTAATTCACCCCTCCACTTT. This gives the protein CASSQFPPDRRGNSPLHF.

This rearrangement joins TRBV15 to TRBJ2-7, with 7 bases that match TRBD1. Trimming cost V 3 bases and J 3 bases; bases outside gene matches: 5. This CDR3 has 14 amino acids. The V gene's germline CDR1 is LNHNV and CDR2 YYDKDF (reference sequence). In DNA form, the CDR3 reads TGTGCCACCAGCAGCAGGGACAGAAGCTACGAGCAGTACTTC. This encodes CATSSRDRSYEQYF.

The CDR3 DNA is TGTGCCAGCAGCTTAGTAAACACCGGGGAGCTGTTTTTT. As protein: CASSLVNTGELFF. The genes are TRBV13 and TRBJ2-2; D call uncertain. CDR3 length equals 13 residues. V was clipped by 1 base and J by 2 bases, with 2 bases between them. CDR1 PRHDT and CDR2 FYEKMQ come from the germline V gene (reference sequence).

The chain recombines TRBV9 with TRBJ2-2; D is perhaps TRBD1 (6 bases). This CDR3 spans 15 amino acids. Trimming stripped 6 bases from V and 6 bases from J, with 18 bases between. Germline CDR1 SGDLS, CDR2 YYNGEE. The CDR3: CASTPRGGGPGELFF. CDR3 DNA: TGTGCCAGCACCCCTAGGGGTGGGGGCCCCGGGGAGCTGTTTTTT.

The chain employs TRBV7-7 and TRBJ2-5, with 9 bases aligning to TRBD2. Trimming cost V 1 base and J 5 bases; bases outside gene matches: 5. The CDR3 extends over 15 amino acids. The germline V gene has CDR1 SSHAT and CDR2 FNYEAQ (reference sequence). This chain's CDR3 is CASSLGAGGGETQYF. CDR3 nucleotide sequence: TGTGCCAGCAGCTTAGGAGCGGGGGGCGGGGAGACCCAGTACTTC.

A remark on this clone: Sequence at one end of the junction differs from germline and may be a read error. The chain joins TRBV5-4 to TRBJ2-7; D not certain. The CDR3 spans 14 residues. Germline V gene data show CDR1 as SGHNT and CDR2 as YYREEE (reference sequence). The CDR3 is CASSLDLQVYEQYF. The CDR3 DNA reads as TGTGCCAGCAGTTTGGACCTTCAGGTATACGAGCAGTACTTC.

Note on this clone: The same CDR3 can be traced to other DNA sequences in this sample. The chain combines TRBV6-2 or TRBV6-3 with TRBJ1-5; D not resolved. The germline V gene has CDR1 MNHEY and CDR2 SVGEGT. The CDR3 is made up of 14 amino acids. With 5 bases removed from V and 3 bases from J, the gap between germline ends came to 11 bases. The DNA of the CDR3 is TGTGCCAGCAGTGATGCATTGGCCAATCAGCCCCAGCATTTT. Residues: CASSDALANQPQHF.

This clone is classed as large. V usage is TRBV27 and J usage is TRBJ2-1; 10 bases map to TRBD2. V lost 5 bases, J lost 5 bases, and 9 bases stayed unmatched. The CDR3 consists of 16 residues. Germline V CDR1 and CDR2: MNHEY, SMNVEV (reference sequence). The CDR3 is CASSPELAGLDNEQFF. The DNA of the CDR3 is TGTGCCAGCAGTCCCGAACTAGCGGGGCTTGACAATGAGCAGTTCTTC.

The chain joins TRBV4-3 to TRBJ2-7; 8 positions match TRBD2. The V and J ends lost 0 bases and 6 bases, in that order; junction bases with no gene match: 22. Germline values: CDR1 LGHNA, CDR2 YSLEER. This CDR3 has 20 amino acids. CDR3 DNA: TGCGCCAGCAGCCAAGATTATGGCAGGACTAGCTCAATCCTGGGGGGCGAGCAGTACTTC. It encodes CASSQDYGRTSSILGGEQYF.

The chain recombines TRBV7-2 with TRBJ2-1; D gene unclear. Germline CDR1 reads SGHTA; CDR2 reads FQGNSA. Trimming cost V 1 base and J 9 bases, with 7 bases left between them. The CDR3 consists of 12 residues. CDR3 sequence: CASSLVSREQFF. CDR3 DNA: TGTGCCAGCAGCTTAGTTAGTCGTGAGCAGTTCTTC.

This chain joins TRBV6-2 or TRBV6-3 and TRBJ1-3; 12 bases map to TRBD1. Germline loops: CDR1 MNHEY, CDR2 SVGEGT. The J segment lost 2 bases and the V segment lost 2 bases, leaving 10 bases of the junction unmatched. The CDR3 has 19 amino acids. CDR3: CASSYLRDRGPRAGNTIYF. The CDR3 DNA is TGTGCCAGCAGTTACCTCCGGGACAGGGGGCCTCGAGCTGGAAACACCATATATTTT.

The V and J genes are TRBV15 and TRBJ2-6, with no clear D. The germline V gene encodes CDR1 LNHNV and CDR2 YYDKDF (reference sequence). This CDR3 has 15 amino acids. V dropped 3 bases and J dropped 1 base, with 7 bases sitting between them. CDR3 in DNA: TGTGCCACCAGCAGTGGCCGTTCTGGGGCCAACGTCCTGACTTTC. Its translation is CATSSGRSGANVLTF.